The present TCR beta chain was sequenced within a study of persistence of HIV-infected CD4 T cells. Overall study: Donors were ART-treated; their CMV- and Gag-responding CD4+ T cells were isolated.

The stimulus was lysate of CMV-infected fibroblasts, around 10 ug/mL. CD40L/CD69 double-negative CD45RO-high memory CD4+ T cells were collected. Before stimulation, PBMCs underwent CD8+ T cell depletion. Regarding this clone: The antigen is not known.

Sequencing used immunoSEQ version 4 in survey mode. Produced via immunoSEQ multiplex PCR; TCRdb's table is partial and in-frame only. The table shows about 33,000 clones, with 82% occurring only once. CDR1 and CDR2 (germline): SEHNR, FQNEAQ (reference sequence). The V gene lost 5 bases and the J gene lost 5 bases, with 16 bases spanning the gap. The CDR3 consists of 16 residues. This sample comprised CD4+ T cells sorted from PBMCs after roughly 18-hour stimulation, obtained from a patient who received antiretroviral therapy. The TCR was taken from an adult woman with HIV who was CMV-seropositive. The rearrangement uses TRBV7-9 and TRBJ1-6; no clear D gene. CDR3 DNA sequence: TGTGCCAGCAGCCTCCGTAGACTGAAGGATAATTCACCCCTCCACTTT. Protein sequence: CASSLRRLKDNSPLHF.